This T cell receptor (beta chain) was captured in a study of T cells in Graves' hyperthyroidism and ophthalmopathy. Study-level background: Any treatment followed the collection of peripheral blood at initial diagnosis. Regarding the study as a whole: Most expanded thyroid clonotypes above 0.001 also appeared in blood. From stable hyperthyroidism, ophthalmopathy was separated by a 13 V-J model.

In this sample, this clonotype turned up a few times. Its cognate antigen is unknown. Diagnosis rested on symptoms, serum thyroxine and TRAb, thyroid ultrasound, and orbital computed tomography. V trimming: 5 bases; J trimming: 7 bases; junction bases outside the gene matches: 15. The CDR3 consists of 17 residues. From RNA transcripts, TCR beta CDR3 regions were amplified. The HTBI primer set drove a first-round RT-PCR of the TCR CDR3. TCRdb re-called the multiplex PCR reads with MiXCR, one entry per CDR3 protein. This table has approximately 490,000 distinct CDR3 sequences, less than 25% appearing once.

Input material: blood. This TCR was sampled from a woman in her sixties or seventies with Graves' ophthalmopathy. The chain has TRBV12-3 or TRBV12-4 and TRBJ2-5; 11 bases are shared with TRBD2. The CDR3 bases are TGTGCCAGCAGTGAACCATGGACTAGCGGGCGTGCTTGGACCCAGTACTTC. Translated: CASSEPWTSGRAWTQYF.